This TCR beta chain was obtained from a study of CD8 T cells in ankylosing spondylitis. V shed 3 bases and J 5 bases; nucleotides not matched to a gene: 5. The CDR3 is made up of 15 amino acids. CDR1 and CDR2 (germline): SGHNT, YENEEA. Study findings and constraints: Roughly eight highly homologous variants made up a TCR beta motif that seemed to typify ankylosing spondylitis blood.

This clonotype showed up many times. Its antigen is still unknown. TCRdb ran MiXCR on the 5' RACE reads and lists one entry per CDR3 protein. The top ten clones hold 6.5% to 7% of a sample with approximately 540,000 distinct CDR3 sequences, 10% to 15% of them seen once. Specimen: blood, either unsorted or a sorted T cell fraction (not recorded which). The chain couples TRBV11-3 to TRBJ2-1; 9 positions agree with TRBD2. The clonotype comes from a male donor with ankylosing spondylitis. This CDR3 reads CASSFGLAGNNEQFF. The CDR3 DNA reads TGTGCCAGCAGCTTCGGGCTAGCGGGAAACAATGAGCAGTTCTTC. Variable domain in full (rest from reference TRBV11-3 and TRBJ2-1): EAGVVQSPRYKIIEKKQPVAFWCNPISGHNTLYWYLQNLGQGPELLIRYENEEAVDDSQLPKDRFSAERLKGVDSTLKIQPAELGDSAVYLCASSFGLAGNNEQFFGPGTRLTVL.